The clone carrying this T cell receptor beta chain was seen a few times. Between the trimmed V and J ends, which lost 8 bases and 7 bases, there was a span of 26 bases. Germline V CDR1 and CDR2: LNHDA, SQIVND (reference sequence). The CDR3 runs to 16 residues. The sample is drawn from a study of OX40 agonist ivuxolimab in advanced cancers. As for the study in general: Averaging 60 years in age, with a range of about 23 to 79, the cohort was approximately 83% male.

Method: immunoSEQ multiplex PCR; TCRdb's copy keeps in-frame clones and lacks some. The sample lists some 80,000 clones, 70% to 90% occurring once. The TCR originated in an adult with an advanced solid tumor such as melanoma, head and neck, liver or kidney cancer. The rearrangement joins TRBV19 to TRBJ1-2, with D perhaps TRBD1 (5 bases). Sequencing used CD4+ or CD8+ T cells sorted from blood, obtained in a trial of the OX40 agonist ivuxolimab. The CDR3 region has the DNA TGTGCCAGTGCCAAAGGCCAGGGAGAGAGTCGGGGTGGCTACACCTTC. It codes for CASAKGQGESRGGYTF.